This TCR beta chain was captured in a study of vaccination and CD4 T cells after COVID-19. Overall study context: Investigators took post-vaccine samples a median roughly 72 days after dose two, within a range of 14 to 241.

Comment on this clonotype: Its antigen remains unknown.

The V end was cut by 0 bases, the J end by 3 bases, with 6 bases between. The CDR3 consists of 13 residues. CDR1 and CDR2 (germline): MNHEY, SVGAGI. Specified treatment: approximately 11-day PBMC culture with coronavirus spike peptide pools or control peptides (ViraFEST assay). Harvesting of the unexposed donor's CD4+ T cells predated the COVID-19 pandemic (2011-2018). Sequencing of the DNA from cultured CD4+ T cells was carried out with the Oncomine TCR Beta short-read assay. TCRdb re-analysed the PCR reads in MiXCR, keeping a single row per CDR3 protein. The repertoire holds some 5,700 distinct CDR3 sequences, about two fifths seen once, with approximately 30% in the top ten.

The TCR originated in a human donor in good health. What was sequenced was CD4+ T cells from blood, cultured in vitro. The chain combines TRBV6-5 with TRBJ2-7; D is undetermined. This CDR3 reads CASSYSMDYEQYF. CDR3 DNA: TGTGCCAGCAGTTACTCGATGGACTACGAGCAGTACTTC.